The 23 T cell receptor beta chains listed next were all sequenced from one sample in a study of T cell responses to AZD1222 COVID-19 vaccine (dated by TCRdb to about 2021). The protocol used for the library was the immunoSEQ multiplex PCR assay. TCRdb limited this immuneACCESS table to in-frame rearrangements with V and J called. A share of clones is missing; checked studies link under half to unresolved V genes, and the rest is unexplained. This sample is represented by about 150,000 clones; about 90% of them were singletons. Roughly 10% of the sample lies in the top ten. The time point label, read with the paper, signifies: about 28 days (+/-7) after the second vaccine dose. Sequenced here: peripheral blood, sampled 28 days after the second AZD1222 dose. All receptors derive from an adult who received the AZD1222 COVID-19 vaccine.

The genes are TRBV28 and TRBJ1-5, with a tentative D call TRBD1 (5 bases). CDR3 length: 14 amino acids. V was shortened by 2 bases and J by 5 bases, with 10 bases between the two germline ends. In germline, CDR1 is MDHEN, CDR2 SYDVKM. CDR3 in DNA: TGTGCCAGCAGTTTAGCGGGGCCTTATCAGCCCCAGCATTTT. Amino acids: CASSLAGPYQPQHF. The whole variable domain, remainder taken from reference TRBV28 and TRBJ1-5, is DVKVTQSSRYLVKRTGEKVFLECVQDMDHENMFWYRQDPGLGLRLIYFSYDVKMKEKGDIPEGYSVSREKKERFSLILESASTNQTSMYLCASSLAGPYQPQHFGDGTRLSIL.

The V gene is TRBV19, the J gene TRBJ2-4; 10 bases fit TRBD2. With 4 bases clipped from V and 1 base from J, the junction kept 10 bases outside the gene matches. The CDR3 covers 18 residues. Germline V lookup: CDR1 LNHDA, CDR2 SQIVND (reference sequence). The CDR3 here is CASSNEREGKGAKNIQYF. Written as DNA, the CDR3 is TGTGCCAGTAGTAACGAGCGGGAGGGCAAAGGGGCCAAAAACATTCAGTACTTC.

The CDR3 DNA is TGTGCCAGCAGTGAATTTAGGGCACGGCGGGGCTACACCTTC. Its protein product is CASSEFRARRGYTF. J is TRBJ1-2 and V is TRBV25-1; D not certain. V lost 1 base to trimming and J lost 8 bases, with 14 bases between them. CDR1 MGHDK and CDR2 SYGVNS come from the germline V gene. CDR3 length equals 14 residues.

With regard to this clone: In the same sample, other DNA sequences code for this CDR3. The CDR3 DNA reads TGTGCCAGCAGTTTCAGCTACAATGAGCAGTTCTTC. Encoded protein: CASSFSYNEQFF. The rearrangement joins TRBV3-1 (or the pseudogene TRBV3-2) to TRBJ2-1; no clear D gene. Per germline, CDR1 LGHDT and CDR2 YNNKEL (reference sequence). The V gene lost 6 bases and the J gene lost 3 bases, with 6 bases spanning the gap. This CDR3 has 12 amino acids.

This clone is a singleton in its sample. The CDR3 spells CASSPSLGLAGGHNEQFF. As DNA, the CDR3 is TGTGCCAGCTCACCTTCCCTTGGGTTAGCGGGAGGTCACAATGAGCAGTTCTTC. The V call is TRBV18, the J call TRBJ2-1, with 10 nucleotides matching TRBD2. The junction had 13 bases not matched to a gene; V was cut back by 3 bases and J by 5 bases. Germline CDR1 KGHSH, CDR2 LQKENI. This CDR3 has 18 amino acids.

The CDR3 DNA is TGTGCCAGCAGTCAGAGCTCTGGAAACACCATATATTTT. This translates into CASSQSSGNTIYF. The chain recombines TRBV28 with TRBJ1-3, with D unresolved. V gave up 5 bases and J gave up 0 bases, with 5 bases separating them. The CDR3 loop spans 13 amino acids. The germline V gene has CDR1 MDHEN and CDR2 SYDVKM.

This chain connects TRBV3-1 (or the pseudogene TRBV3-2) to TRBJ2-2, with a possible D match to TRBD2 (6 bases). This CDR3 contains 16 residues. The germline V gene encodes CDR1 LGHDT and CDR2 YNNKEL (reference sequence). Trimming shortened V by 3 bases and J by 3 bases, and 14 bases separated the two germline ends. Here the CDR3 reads CASSQLRGTYTGELFF. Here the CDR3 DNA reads TGTGCCAGCAGCCAGTTACGCGGGACCTACACCGGGGAGCTGTTTTTT.

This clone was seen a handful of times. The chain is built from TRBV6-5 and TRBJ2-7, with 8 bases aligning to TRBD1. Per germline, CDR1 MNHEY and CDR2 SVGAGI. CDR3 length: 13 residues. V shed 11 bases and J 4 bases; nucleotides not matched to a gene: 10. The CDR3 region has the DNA TGTGCCTCTTCTCAGGGGGCTCCGTACGAGCAGTACTTC. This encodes CASSQGAPYEQYF.

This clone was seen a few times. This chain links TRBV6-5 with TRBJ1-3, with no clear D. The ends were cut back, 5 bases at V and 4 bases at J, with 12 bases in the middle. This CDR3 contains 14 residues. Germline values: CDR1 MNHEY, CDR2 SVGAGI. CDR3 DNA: TGTGCCAGCAGTCAGACGATCGTGGGAAACACCATATATTTT. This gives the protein CASSQTIVGNTIYF.

The CDR3 region has the DNA TGTGCCAGCAGCTTGGAAAAGGGAGAGGGGGCTGAGCAGTTCTTC. This encodes CASSLEKGEGAEQFF. The rearrangement joins TRBV5-4 to TRBJ2-1, with TRBD1 identical over 7 bases. Germline assignment: CDR1 SGHNT and CDR2 YYREEE (reference sequence). J lost 9 bases, V lost 0 bases, and 9 bases had no gene match. This CDR3 has 15 residues.

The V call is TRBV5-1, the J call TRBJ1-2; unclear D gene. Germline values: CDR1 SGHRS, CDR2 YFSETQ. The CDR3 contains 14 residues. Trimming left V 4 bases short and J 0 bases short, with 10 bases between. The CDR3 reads CASSTDGSNYGYTF. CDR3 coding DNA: TGCGCCAGCAGCACCGACGGGTCTAACTATGGCTACACCTTC.

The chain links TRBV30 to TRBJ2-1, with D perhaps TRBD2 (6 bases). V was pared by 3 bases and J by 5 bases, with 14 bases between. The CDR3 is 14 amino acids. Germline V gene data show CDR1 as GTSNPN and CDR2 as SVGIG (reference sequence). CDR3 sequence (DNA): TGTGCCTGGAGGGCGGCGGGGTGGCACAATGAGCAGTTCTTC. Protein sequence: CAWRAAGWHNEQFF.

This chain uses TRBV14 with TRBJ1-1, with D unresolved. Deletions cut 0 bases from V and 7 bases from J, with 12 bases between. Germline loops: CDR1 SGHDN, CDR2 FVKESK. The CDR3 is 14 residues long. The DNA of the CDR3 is TGTGCCAGCAGCCAAGAGGGTCCCCGGCTTGAAGCTTTCTTT. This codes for CASSQEGPRLEAFF.

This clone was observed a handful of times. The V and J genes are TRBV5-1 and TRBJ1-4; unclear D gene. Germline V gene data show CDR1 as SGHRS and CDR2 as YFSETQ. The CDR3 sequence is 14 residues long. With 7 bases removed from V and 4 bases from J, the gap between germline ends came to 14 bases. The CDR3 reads CASHAPTVNEKLFF. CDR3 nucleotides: TGCGCCAGCCACGCCCCTACGGTTAATGAAAAACTGTTTTTT.

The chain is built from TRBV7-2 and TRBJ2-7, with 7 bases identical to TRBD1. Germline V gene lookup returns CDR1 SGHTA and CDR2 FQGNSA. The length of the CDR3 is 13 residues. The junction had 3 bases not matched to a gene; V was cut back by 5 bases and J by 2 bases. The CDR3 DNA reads TGTGCCAGCAGCACAGGGACAGCCTACGAGCAGTACTTC. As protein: CASSTGTAYEQYF. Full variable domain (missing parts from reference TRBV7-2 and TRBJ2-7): GAGVSQSPSNKVTEKGKDVELRCDPISGHTALYWYRQSLGQGLEFLIYFQGNSAPDKSGLPSDRFSAERTGGSVSTLTIQRTQQEDSAVYLCASSTGTAYEQYFGPGTRLTVT.

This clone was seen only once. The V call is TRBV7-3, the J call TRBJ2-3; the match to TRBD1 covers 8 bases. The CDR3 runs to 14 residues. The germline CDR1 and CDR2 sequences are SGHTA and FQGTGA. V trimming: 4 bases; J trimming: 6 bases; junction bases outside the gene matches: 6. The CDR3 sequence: CASSSDRVRDTQYF. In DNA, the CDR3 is TGTGCCAGCAGCTCGGACAGGGTGAGGGATACGCAGTATTTT.

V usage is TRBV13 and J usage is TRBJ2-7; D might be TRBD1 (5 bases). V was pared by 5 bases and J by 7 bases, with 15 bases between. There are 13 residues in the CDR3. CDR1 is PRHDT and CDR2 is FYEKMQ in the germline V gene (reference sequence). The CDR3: CASSQGLLGEQYF. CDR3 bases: TGTGCCAGCAGCCAGGGCCTGCTGGGGGAGCAGTACTTC.

CDR3 coding DNA: TGTGCCAGCAGCAGCACTCGGACTATCAAAGAGACCCAGTACTTC. As protein: CASSSTRTIKETQYF. This chain links TRBV5-4 with TRBJ2-5; the D gene is possibly TRBD2 (6 bases). The germline V gene has CDR1 SGHNT and CDR2 YYREEE (reference sequence). Trimming removed 4 bases at V and 3 bases at J, with 16 bases between. The CDR3 sequence is 15 residues long.

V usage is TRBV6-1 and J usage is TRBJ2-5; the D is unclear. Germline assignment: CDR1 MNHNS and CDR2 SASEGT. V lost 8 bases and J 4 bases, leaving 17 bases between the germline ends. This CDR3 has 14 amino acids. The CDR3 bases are TGTGCCAGCGCCTTACGGGTGGAATCAGAGACCCAGTACTTC. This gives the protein CASALRVESETQYF.

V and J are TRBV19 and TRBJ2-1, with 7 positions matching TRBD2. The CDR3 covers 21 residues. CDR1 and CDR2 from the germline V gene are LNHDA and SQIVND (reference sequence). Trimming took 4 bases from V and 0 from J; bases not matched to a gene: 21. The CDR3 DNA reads TGTGCCAGTAGTAGCTGGGGGAAGAACGGGACTATCCGGAGCTCCTACAATGAGCAGTTCTTC. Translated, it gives CASSSWGKNGTIRSSYNEQFF. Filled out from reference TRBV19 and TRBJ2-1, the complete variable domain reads DGGITQSPKYLFRKEGQNVTLSCEQNLNHDAMYWYRQDPGQGLRLIYYSQIVNDFQKGDIAEGYSVSREKKESFPLTVTSAQKNPTAFYLCASSSWGKNGTIRSSYNEQFFGPGTRLTVL.

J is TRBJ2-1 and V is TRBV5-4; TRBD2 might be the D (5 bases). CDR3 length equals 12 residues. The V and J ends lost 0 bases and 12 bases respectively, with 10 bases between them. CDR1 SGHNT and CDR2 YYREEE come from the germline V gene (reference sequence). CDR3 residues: CASSLGRGLQFF. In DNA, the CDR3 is TGTGCCAGCAGCTTGGGAAGAGGGTTGCAGTTCTTC.

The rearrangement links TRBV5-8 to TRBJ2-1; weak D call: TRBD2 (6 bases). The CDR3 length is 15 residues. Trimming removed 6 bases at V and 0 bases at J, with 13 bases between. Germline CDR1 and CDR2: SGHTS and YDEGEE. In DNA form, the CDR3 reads TGTGCCAGCACACTCGGACTAAGCTCCTACAATGAGCAGTTCTTC. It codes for CASTLGLSSYNEQFF.

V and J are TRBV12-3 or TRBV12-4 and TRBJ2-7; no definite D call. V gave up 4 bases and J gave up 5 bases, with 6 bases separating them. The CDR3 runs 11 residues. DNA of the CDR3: TGTGCCAGCAGTTCCCTTGACGAGCAGTACTTC. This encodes CASSSLDEQYF.